This TCR beta chain was sequenced in a study of PD-1 blockade in mismatch repair-deficient tumors. Study overall: Patients had around 11 mismatch repair-deficient cancer types and were previously treated and progressing.

Every patient had mismatch repair deficiency by PCR or immunohistochemistry. TCR sequencing covered a few patients who responded to pembrolizumab. Generated by immunoSEQ multiplex PCR, the TCRdb table keeps only in-frame clones and is missing some. The table shows around 110,000 clones, with around 80% occurring only once. CDR3 length: 14 amino acids. Germline V CDR1 and CDR2: LNHDA, SQIVND (reference sequence). V lost 4 bases and J lost 0, with 7 bases in between. The table lists this clone with a few counts. V is TRBV19 and J is TRBJ2-4; unclear D gene. The material was peripheral blood, obtained 60 weeks after starting pembrolizumab. The clonotype originates from an adult with mismatch repair-deficient cancer. DNA of the CDR3: TGTGCCAGTAGTACCTATTTAGCCAAAAACATTCAGTACTTC. Protein sequence: CASSTYLAKNIQYF.